The 10 T cell receptor beta chains in this list originate from one sample, sequenced in a study of blood T cells in healthy people across ages (dated by TCRdb to about 2015). Library preparation employed 5' RACE. Sequencing took place on an Illumina HiSeq 2500. A second PCR of 7 to 11 cycles was performed with a sample-barcoded 5' primer and a J-beta primer mix. TCRdb reprocessed the public reads (quality trimming at Q25 with fastp, clone calling with MiXCR) and kept in-frame beta chains. Duplicate CDR3 protein sequences are folded into a single record with the most common DNA and genes. A total of over 1,300,000 distinct CDR3 sequences appear in this sample, approximately 63% of them only once. In total, the top ten clones hold roughly 6.3% of the sample. The specimen was blood. The receptors derive from a man between 18 and 29 years old in good health.

The CDR3 spells CASSESAGGPYNEQFF. In DNA form, the CDR3 reads TGTGCCAGCAGTGAATCGGCGGGAGGCCCCTACAATGAGCAGTTCTTC. The rearrangement links TRBV2 to TRBJ2-1; 8 bases line up with TRBD2. V gave up 2 bases and J gave up 2 bases; unmatched junction bases: 5. The CDR3 has 16 amino acids. Germline V gene sequence: CDR1 SNHLY, CDR2 FYNNEI. The full variable domain, its missing parts supplied by reference TRBV2 and TRBJ2-1, is EPEVTQTPSHQVTQMGQEVILRCVPISNHLYFYWYRQILGQKVEFLVSFYNNEISEKSEIFDDQFSVERPDGSNFTLKIRSTKLEDSAMYFCASSESAGGPYNEQFFGPGTRLTVL.

This clonotype was seen more than once but under ten times. Given a much more abundant clone one base away, this may be a read error. The J gene is TRBJ2-5, the V gene TRBV20-1; 7 nucleotides match TRBD1. V trimming: 6 bases; J trimming: 5 bases; junction bases outside the gene matches: 12. The CDR3 runs to 14 residues. From germline, CDR1 is DFQATT and CDR2 SNEGSKA (reference sequence). CDR3 loop: CSAPTDTGAETQYF. The DNA for the CDR3 is TGCAGTGCCCCCACAGATACAGGGGCCGAGACCCAGTACTTC.

V is TRBV12-3 or TRBV12-4 and J is TRBJ1-6; unclear D gene. V was cut by 8 bases and J by 0 bases, with 11 bases left in between. The CDR3 has 15 residues. CDR3 loop: CASRTRSSYNSPLHF. The CDR3 region has the DNA TGTGCCAGCCGCACTCGAAGCTCCTATAATTCACCCCTCCACTTT.

The V and J genes are TRBV27 and TRBJ2-1; 14 nucleotides match TRBD2. CDR3 length: 18 residues. V shed 5 bases, J shed 4 bases, and the junction held 10 bases outside the gene matches. Germline CDR1 MNHEY, CDR2 SMNVEV (reference sequence). The CDR3 DNA follows: TGTGCCAGCAGTCCTGGGACTAGCGGGGGAGAAAAATACAATGAGCAGTTCTTC. Its protein is CASSPGTSGGEKYNEQFF.

Only a few counts were recorded for this clonotype. This chain connects TRBV29-1 to TRBJ2-2; D is unclear. The CDR3 sequence is 15 residues long. Germline V gene sequence: CDR1 SQVTM, CDR2 ANQGSEA. Trimming removed 0 bases at V and 0 bases at J, with 8 bases between. CDR3 residues: CSVEENSANTGELFF. CDR3 nucleotides: TGCAGCGTTGAAGAGAACAGTGCGAACACCGGGGAGCTGTTTTTT.

J is TRBJ2-7 and V is TRBV29-1; D remains ambiguous. CDR1 SQVTM and CDR2 ANQGSEA come from the germline V gene. The CDR3 runs to 13 residues. V lost 7 bases, J lost 5 bases, and 18 bases lay in between. The CDR3 reads CSASSLGGNEQYF. CDR3 DNA: TGCAGCGCCTCATCGTTGGGCGGAAACGAGCAGTACTTC.

Regarding this clonotype: Sequence at one end of the junction differs from germline and may be a read error. This rearrangement joins TRBV12-3 or TRBV12-4 to TRBJ2-3; D may correspond to TRBD1 or TRBD2 (6 bases each). This CDR3 region has 14 residues. The CDR3 reads CASSLAGGTDTEYF. CDR3 bases: TGTGCCAGCAGTTTAGCCGGGGGCACAGATACGGAGTATTTT.

V and J are TRBV2 and TRBJ2-4, with D maybe TRBD1 (5 bases). Germline CDR1 and CDR2: SNHLY and FYNNEI. This CDR3 contains 10 residues. Deletions cut 7 bases from V and 13 bases from J, with 11 bases between. For the CDR3, the DNA is TGTGCCAGCATTTCGACAGAGCAGTACTTC. It yields the protein CASISTEQYF.

This clonotype has a handful of counts. The V call is TRBV5-6, the J call TRBJ2-2; D is perhaps TRBD2 (6 bases). Trimming removed 4 bases from V and 2 bases from J, with 9 bases in between. The CDR3 has 14 amino acids. Germline V lookup: CDR1 SGHDT, CDR2 YYEEEE. This CDR3 reads CASSLTRNTGELFF. DNA of the CDR3: TGTGCCAGCAGCCTGACTAGAAACACCGGGGAGCTGTTTTTT.

The rearrangement links TRBV4-3 to TRBJ2-7; 9 bases are a match to TRBD2. CDR1 and CDR2 from the germline V gene are LGHNA and YSLEER. This CDR3 has 16 residues. Unmatched junction bases numbered 7, after V lost 0 bases and J lost 4 bases. The CDR3 DNA sequence: TGCGCCAGCAGCCAAGATGTGAGCGGGGGGAGGTACGAGCAGTACTTC. Amino acids: CASSQDVSGGRYEQYF.